The 12 T cell receptor beta chains below come from one sample, sequenced in a study of blood T cell repertoires in COVID-19. Data came from immunoSEQ multiplex PCR; TCRdb stores just in-frame clones and leaves some out. The table has about 190,000 clones, approximately 88% seen once; the top ten hold roughly 3.2%. Sample: PBMCs or T cells enriched from blood (not recorded which). These receptors were obtained from a woman in her thirties who had recovered from COVID-19.

This clone was counted between two and nine times. The chain is built from TRBV28 and TRBJ1-2; D is perhaps TRBD1 (5 bases). CDR1 and CDR2 (germline): MDHEN, SYDVKM. V lost 4 bases and J lost 2, with 11 bases in between. The CDR3 is 14 residues long. The CDR3 sequence: CASSSPTGNYGYTF. The CDR3 nucleotides read TGTGCCAGCAGTTCCCCCACAGGAAACTATGGCTACACCTTC.

This clone was counted between two and nine times. This chain connects TRBV19 to TRBJ2-1; TRBD2 agrees at 10 bases. CDR1 is LNHDA, CDR2 SQIVND, per germline (reference sequence). V was clipped by 10 bases and J by 13 bases; unmatched bases: 16. The CDR3 consists of 14 residues. The CDR3, as DNA: TGTGCCACCGTACTAACTAGCGGGACCCCCAAACAGTTCTTC. This translates into CATVLTSGTPKQFF.

The chain couples TRBV11-2 to TRBJ2-5; D perhaps matches TRBD2 (5 bases). The CDR3 runs to 14 residues. V lost 5 bases to trimming and J lost 5 bases, with 15 bases between them. Germline V gene sequence: CDR1 SGHAT, CDR2 FQNNGV. The CDR3: CASSPPPGWETQYF. The CDR3 bases are TGTGCCAGCAGCCCCCCCCCGGGGTGGGAGACCCAGTACTTC.

The chain links TRBV7-8 to TRBJ2-2; 7 bases fit TRBD1. There are 16 residues in the CDR3. After removal of 4 bases from V and 2 bases from J, the junction contained 7 bases not matched to a gene. CDR1 SGHVS and CDR2 FQNEAQ come from the germline V gene. The CDR3 sequence: CASSWTGSINTGELFF. The DNA for the CDR3 is TGTGCCAGCAGCTGGACAGGCTCAATAAACACCGGGGAGCTGTTTTTT.

The CDR3 DNA is TGTGCCAGCAGCCAAGCTAGCGGGGTTTTAGATACGCAGTATTTT. Amino acids: CASSQASGVLDTQYF. The chain links TRBV3-1 (or the pseudogene TRBV3-2) to TRBJ2-3, with 9 bases identical to TRBD2. J gave up 5 bases and V 1 base, and 4 bases lay outside the gene matches. This CDR3 comprises 15 residues. Germline V gene sequence: CDR1 LGHDT, CDR2 YNNKEL (reference sequence).

This clone was found a few times. J is TRBJ1-3 and V is TRBV10-3; a weak D match, TRBD1 (5 bases). Germline-derived CDR1 and CDR2 are ENHRY and SYGVKD. This CDR3 contains 17 residues. V was clipped by 5 bases and J by 0 bases, with 17 bases between them. The CDR3 here is CAISRGGTGYSGNTIYF. CDR3 DNA sequence: TGTGCCATCAGTAGGGGAGGCACGGGCTACTCTGGAAACACCATATATTTT.

The chain is built from TRBV11-2 and TRBJ1-4; 7 bases map to TRBD1. The germline V gene encodes CDR1 SGHAT and CDR2 FQNNGV. CDR3 length equals 13 residues. The V gene end was trimmed by 5 bases and the J gene end by 7 bases; junction bases not matched to a gene: 4. CDR3 bases: TGTGCCAGCAGCGGGGGGACAGCTGAAAAACTGTTTTTT. It translates to CASSGGTAEKLFF.

The V and J genes are TRBV18 and TRBJ1-2, with D unresolved. V gave up 1 base and J gave up 8 bases, with 14 bases separating them. The germline V gene encodes CDR1 KGHSH and CDR2 LQKENI. This CDR3 contains 14 residues. CDR3 nucleotide sequence: TGTGCCAGCTCACCACTGGGCGGGTTGATCGGCTACACCTTC. Translation: CASSPLGGLIGYTF.

At least ten counts were recorded for this clone. The genes are TRBV6-5 and TRBJ1-6; D is perhaps TRBD1 (5 bases). This CDR3 has 13 amino acids. The V end was cut by 10 bases, the J end by 7 bases, with 14 bases between. Germline values: CDR1 MNHEY, CDR2 SVGAGI. The chain's CDR3 is CATRLEGNSPLHF. The CDR3 DNA sequence: TGTGCCACTCGGTTGGAGGGGAATTCACCCCTCCACTTT.

The chain employs TRBV12-3 or TRBV12-4 and TRBJ1-6, with TRBD1 as a possible D gene (6 bases). The CDR3 loop spans 12 amino acids. Trimming stripped 6 bases from V and 8 bases from J, with 8 bases between. Here the CDR3 reads CASSYRDSPLHF. The CDR3 nucleotides are TGTGCCAGCAGCTACAGGGATTCACCCCTCCACTTT.

This chain connects TRBV12-5 to TRBJ2-1; tentative D call: TRBD1 (5 bases). V lost 4 bases, J lost 8 bases, and 6 bases lay in between. The germline gives CDR1 LGHNT, CDR2 FRNRAP. The CDR3 spans 11 residues. The CDR3 DNA is TGTGCTAGTGGTTGGGGCGATGAGCAGTTCTTC. This encodes CASGWGDEQFF.

The chain employs TRBV5-4 and TRBJ2-5, with a tentative D call TRBD2 (6 bases). With 5 bases removed from V and 5 bases from J, the gap between germline ends came to 13 bases. This CDR3 comprises 13 residues. Germline V gene data show CDR1 as SGHNT and CDR2 as YYREEE (reference sequence). In DNA form, the CDR3 reads TGTGCCAGCAGAAAGGCGGGGAGCGAGACCCAGTACTTC. This translates into CASRKAGSETQYF. Full variable domain (missing parts from reference TRBV5-4 and TRBJ2-5): ETGVTQSPTHLIKTRGQQVTLRCSSQSGHNTVSWYQQALGQGPQFIFQYYREEENGRGNFPPRFSGLQFPNYSSELNVNALELDDSALYLCASRKAGSETQYFGPGTRLLVL.